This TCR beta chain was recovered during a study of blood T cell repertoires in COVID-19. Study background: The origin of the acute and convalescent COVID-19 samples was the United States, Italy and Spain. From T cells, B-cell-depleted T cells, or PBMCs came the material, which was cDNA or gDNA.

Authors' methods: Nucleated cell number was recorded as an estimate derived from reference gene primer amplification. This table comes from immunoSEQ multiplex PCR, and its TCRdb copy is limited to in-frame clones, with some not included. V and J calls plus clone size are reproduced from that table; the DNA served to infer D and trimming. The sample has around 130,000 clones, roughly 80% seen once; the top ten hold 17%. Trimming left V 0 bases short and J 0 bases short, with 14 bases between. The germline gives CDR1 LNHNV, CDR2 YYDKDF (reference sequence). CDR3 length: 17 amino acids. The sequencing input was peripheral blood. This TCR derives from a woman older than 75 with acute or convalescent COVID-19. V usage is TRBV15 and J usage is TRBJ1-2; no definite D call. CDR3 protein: CATSRDNPLGANYGYTF. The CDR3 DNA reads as TGTGCCACCAGCAGAGATAACCCCCTAGGAGCTAACTATGGCTACACCTTC.